The present TCR beta chain was sequenced within a study of cytomegalovirus exposure and HLA in healthy donors (dated by TCRdb to the late 2010s). A note on the overall study: A later analysis indicated that the 130 or so validation repertoires were generated on the platform also employed for the 650 to 850 repertoires of the first cohort. A separate validation cohort of roughly 130 different subjects was used in addition to the roughly 700-subject first cohort. To predict cytomegalovirus infection status, the study combined high-throughput TCR immunosequencing, statistical association of individual TCRs with disease status, and machine learning. The study aimed to test whether cataloging public T cell receptors could reveal signatures of past pathogen exposure. Overall results and qualifications from the work: Of the cluster scores, around 95% were above 0 in a later analysis, which found that TCRs clustered in the first cohort also tended to co-occur in the 120 validation repertoires. In both the original and validation cohorts, the classifier was reported to diagnose cytomegalovirus status with high specificity and sensitivity. According to the authors, the approach could potentially be generalized to other disease states and immunological phenotypes. The study listed approximately 150 TCR beta chains as associated with cytomegalovirus. In vitro tests confirmed that a few of the cytomegalovirus-associated TCR beta chains recognize cytomegalovirus antigens. A later analysis lacked HLA typing for the validation cohort, so it scored co-occurrence in that cohort across all 120 or so repertoires. Most TCR sequences were seen in very few donors, while some public TCRs were found in many individuals.

Via the germline V gene, CDR1 is SGHAT and CDR2 FQNNGV. The CDR3 runs 16 amino acids, cysteine and phenylalanine included. The DNA shown is the 48-base CDR3, in frame from base 1. The V end gives up 1 base and the J end 2 bases, leaving 8 bases in the junction not matched to a gene. Library preparation employed the immunoSEQ multiplex PCR assay. Processing in the source paper ran as follows. To diagnose cytomegalovirus status from the catalog of TCR beta chain sequences, a statistical classification framework was built. The table was pulled from immuneACCESS by TCRdb, which kept in-frame rearrangements only. Such tables lose some clones; where checked, under half of the loss comes from unresolved V genes, and the rest has no known cause. The DNA gave D and trimming, while V, J and clone size come from that table. The sample data list approximately 60,000 clones, and about 93% of these were observed just once. The ten most abundant clones make up less than 4% of the sample.

Concerning this clone: Its binding antigen is unknown. The record has no base qualities; no much larger clone is one base away.

Donors formed part of the validation cohort, which comprised 120 subjects and was distinct from the first cohort of under 850 subjects. This TCR derives from a man aged 18 to 30 in good health and CMV-seronegative. Sequencing was done on a sample of PBMCs. The rearrangement joined TRBV11-2 to TRBJ2-7, with 7 bases matching TRBD1. CDR3 region: CASSLVMAGGPYEQYF. In nucleotide form, the sequence is TGTGCCAGCAGCTTAGTAATGGCAGGGGGTCCCTACGAGCAGTACTTC.